This TCR beta chain was profiled in a study of cytomegalovirus exposure and HLA in healthy donors. Study in general: The approximately 120 validation repertoires, a later analysis reported, used the same platform as the 700 or so repertoires from the first cohort.

Trimming left V 0 bases short and J 2 bases short, with 14 bases between. There are 16 residues in the CDR3. Germline V gene data show CDR1 as MNHNS and CDR2 as SASEGT. TCRdb's copy holds only in-frame clones and misses some; the assay was immunoSEQ multiplex PCR. The sample records about 130,000 clones, about 91% being singletons. The chain recombines TRBV6-1 with TRBJ2-7; the D gene is possibly TRBD1 (6 bases). This sequence originates from a woman younger than 35 in good health and CMV-seronegative. Sequenced material: PBMCs. The CDR3 bases are TGTGCCAGCAGTGAAGCGCTCGGACAGTCAACCTACGAGCAGTACTTC. Its protein product is CASSEALGQSTYEQYF.